Presented here are 6 T cell receptor beta chains from one specimen sequenced in a study of T cells in Graves' hyperthyroidism and ophthalmopathy. RNA transcripts provided the source from which TCR beta CDR3 regions were amplified. HTBI primers drove first-round RT-PCR of the TCR CDR3. TCRdb re-analysed the multiplex PCR reads in MiXCR, keeping a single row per CDR3 protein. The sample shows nearly 110,000 distinct CDR3 sequences, around a sixth of them seen only once. Material for sequencing was blood. The receptors come from a woman aged 50 to 60 with Graves' hyperthyroidism.

This clonotype came up many times. This rearrangement joins TRBV30 to TRBJ1-6; no reliable D call. Trimming removed 1 base from V and 10 bases from J, with 14 bases in between. In germline, CDR1 is GTSNPN, CDR2 SVGIG (reference sequence). The CDR3 is 14 residues long. CDR3 in DNA: TGTGCCTGGAGTGAGGGATATCGTGGCTCACCCCTCCACTTT. Encoded protein: CAWSEGYRGSPLHF.

This clonotype was seen at least ten times. This chain links TRBV20-1 with TRBJ2-7, with a weak D call TRBD1 (5 bases). V was cut by 5 bases and J by 7 bases, with 12 bases left in between. This CDR3 is built from 11 residues. Germline-derived CDR1 and CDR2 are DFQATT and SNEGSKA (reference sequence). CDR3 in amino acids: CSAFDRTEQYF. The CDR3 coding sequence is TGCAGTGCTTTTGACAGAACAGAGCAGTACTTC.

There are many counts of this clonotype. The genes are TRBV19 and TRBJ2-7, with D possibly called TRBD1 or TRBD2 (6 bases each). CDR1 and CDR2 from the germline V gene are LNHDA and SQIVND (reference sequence). Trimming removed 6 bases from V and 6 bases from J, with 15 bases in between. The CDR3 loop spans 13 amino acids. CDR3 region: CASREQGGTEQYF. Here the CDR3 DNA reads TGTGCCAGTAGGGAACAGGGAGGCACCGAGCAGTACTTC.

In its sample, this clonotype was seen once. The gene calls are TRBV6-2 or TRBV6-3 and TRBJ1-1, with D unresolved. The CDR3 extends over 14 amino acids. Germline CDR1 is MNHEY and CDR2 is SVGEGT. Trimming pared 6 bases from V and 1 base from J, leaving 12 bases between. CDR3 DNA sequence: TGTGCCAGCAGCACGAATACGCGGAACACTGAAGCTTTCTTT. Protein: CASSTNTRNTEAFF.

The DNA of the CDR3 is TGCAGTGCTAGAGACTGGACAGGGCTGAACACTGAAGCTTTCTTT. It is translated as CSARDWTGLNTEAFF. The rearrangement links TRBV20-1 to TRBJ1-1; 8 nucleotides line up with TRBD1. The CDR3 is made up of 15 amino acids. The V gene end was trimmed by 0 bases and the J gene end by 0 bases; junction bases not matched to a gene: 3. In germline, CDR1 is DFQATT, CDR2 SNEGSKA (reference sequence).

This clonotype was recorded many times. The chain recombines TRBV5-6 with TRBJ2-3; no firm D call. This CDR3 is 13 amino acids long. V shed 1 base and J shed 0 bases, with 3 bases lying between them. Germline V gives CDR1 SGHDT, CDR2 YYEEEE. CDR3 region: CASSLLSTDTQYF. CDR3 DNA: TGTGCCAGCAGCTTGCTAAGCACAGATACGCAGTATTTT. Supplemented by reference TRBV5-6 and TRBJ2-3, the full variable domain reads DAGVTQSPTHLIKTRGQQVTLRCSPKSGHDTVSWYQQALGQGPQFIFQYYEEEERQRGNFPDRFSGHQFPNYSSELNVNALLLGDSALYLCASSLLSTDTQYFGPGTRLTVL.